Sequencing of this TCR beta chain was carried out in a study of T-cell reconstitution after alpha-beta-depleted transplantation in children. Unique molecular identifiers featured in how the TCRbeta library was prepared. TCRdb called the PCR reads again in MiXCR, with one record for every CDR3 protein. Here the sample spans about 980,000 distinct CDR3 sequences, under 30% being singletons. V was clipped by 2 bases and J by 3 bases; unmatched bases: 4. Germline V CDR1 and CDR2: MNHEY, SVGAGI. The CDR3 is made up of 16 amino acids. Concerning this clonotype itself: Its specificity is unknown.

Findings of the study overall: Where alpha-beta T cells came from about two months after transplant was reportedly several hundred expanded graft clones. T-cell numbers and diversity one year post-transplant derived largely from freshly generated T cells.

This sequence joins TRBV6-5 and TRBJ2-2; 9 bases map to TRBD2. The sample here was PBMCs, mostly from graft donor cells, taken 360 days after TCRalphabeta/CD19-depleted stem cell transplant. This clonotype was obtained from a boy younger than two who had a stem cell transplant for SCID, so the T cells may come from the graft donor. The CDR3 region is CASSYGLAGYTGELFF. The CDR3 DNA follows: TGTGCCAGCAGTTACGGTCTAGCGGGGTACACCGGGGAGCTGTTTTTT.